Following are 11 T cell receptor beta chains from one sample sequenced in a study of early T cells in non-severe SARS-CoV-2 infection (dated by TCRdb to the early 2020s). Library preparation used 5' RACE. Sequencing relied on a NextSeq 500. Using fastp trimming at Q25 and MiXCR clonotype assembly, TCRdb reanalyzed the public sequencing data and kept in-frame beta chains. Under each unique CDR3 protein, matching rows form one entry showing the most common genes and DNA. Counted in this sample were about 45,000 distinct CDR3 sequences; around 10% of them appeared once. In total, the top ten clones hold about a fifth of the sample. The material sequenced was whole blood. Every receptor here comes from an adult who was a healthcare worker with PCR-confirmed SARS-CoV-2 infection or an uninfected control (not recorded which).

This clonotype was counted many times. The rearrangement uses TRBV11-2 and TRBJ2-6, with D uncertain. CDR1 and CDR2 (germline): SGHAT, FQNNGV. The CDR3 extends over 15 amino acids. The V gene lost 5 bases and the J gene lost 2 bases, with 10 bases spanning the gap. For the CDR3, the DNA is TGTGCCAGCAGCCTCAGGTATCCTGGGGCCAACGTCCTGACTTTC. Translating gives CASSLRYPGANVLTF.

This clonotype was found many times. This chain uses TRBV6-6 with TRBJ2-1, with 11 bases matching TRBD2. Trimming at V came to 0 bases and at J to 5 bases, leaving 3 bases not matched to a gene. Germline CDR1 MNHNY, CDR2 SVGAGI (reference sequence). The CDR3 length is 16 residues. For the CDR3, the DNA is TGTGCCAGCAGTTACTCGGCGACTAGCGGGGACAATGAGCAGTTCTTC. Its protein product is CASSYSATSGDNEQFF.

The CDR3 coding sequence is TGTGCCAGCAGTTTGCCTGGGGATGAAACTGAAGCTTTCTTT. Residues: CASSLPGDETEAFF. This sequence joins TRBV28 and TRBJ1-1; D is unresolved. The CDR3 consists of 14 residues. CDR1 and CDR2 (germline): MDHEN, SYDVKM. V was pared by 3 bases and J by 5 bases, with 13 bases between. Variable domain in full (rest from reference TRBV28 and TRBJ1-1): DVKVTQSSRYLVKRTGEKVFLECVQDMDHENMFWYRQDPGLGLRLIYFSYDVKMKEKGDIPEGYSVSREKKERFSLILESASTNQTSMYLCASSLPGDETEAFFGQGTRLTVV.

This clonotype showed up many times. This chain connects TRBV5-1 to TRBJ1-2, with 9 bases fitting TRBD1. The CDR3 runs 16 residues. CDR1 and CDR2 (germline): SGHRS, YFSETQ. J lost 1 base, V lost 4 bases, and 8 bases had no gene match. Here the CDR3 DNA reads TGCGCCAGCAGCACAGCCACAGGGGGCAGTAACTATGGCTACACCTTC. It codes for CASSTATGGSNYGYTF.

This clonotype was seen many times. V gene TRBV7-2 combines with J gene TRBJ1-2, with D possibly matching TRBD1 (5 bases). The CDR3 runs to 11 residues. Trimming pared 4 bases from V and 7 bases from J, leaving 7 bases between. Germline CDR1 SGHTA, CDR2 FQGNSA. The CDR3 spells CASSSTVGYTF. The CDR3 nucleotides are TGTGCCAGCAGCTCGACAGTTGGCTACACCTTC.

In its sample, this clonotype was seen many times. The chain has TRBV6-1 and TRBJ2-5, with D possibly matching TRBD2 (6 bases). Germline assignment: CDR1 MNHNS and CDR2 SASEGT. The V end was cut by 2 bases, the J end by 2 bases, with 15 bases between. The CDR3 consists of 16 residues. The CDR3 DNA reads TGTGCCAGCAGTGAATCTGTCGGGGGAACGCAAGAGACCCAGTACTTC. The encoded protein is CASSESVGGTQETQYF.

V usage is TRBV7-9 and J usage is TRBJ2-1; D perhaps matches TRBD1 (5 bases). The CDR3 consists of 11 residues. Germline V CDR1 and CDR2: SEHNR, FQNEAQ (reference sequence). The ends were cut back, 5 bases at V and 10 bases at J, with 9 bases in the middle. CDR3 nucleotides: TGTGCCAGCAGCCCCCAGGGAGAGCAGTTCTTC. Its translation: CASSPQGEQFF.

In this sample, this clonotype turned up many times. V is TRBV28 and J is TRBJ1-5, with a tentative D call TRBD1 (6 bases). In germline, CDR1 is MDHEN, CDR2 SYDVKM. Trimming pared 5 bases from V and 0 bases from J, leaving 14 bases between. This CDR3 has 16 residues. CDR3 protein: CASSPEQGNSNQPQHF. The CDR3 region has the DNA TGTGCCAGCAGTCCCGAACAGGGTAATAGCAATCAGCCCCAGCATTTT.

In its sample, this clonotype was seen a few times. The rearrangement links TRBV29-1 to TRBJ2-3; a weak D match, TRBD1 (5 bases). The germline gives CDR1 SQVTM, CDR2 ANQGSEA. This CDR3 is 16 amino acids long. V dropped 4 bases and J dropped 5 bases, with 22 bases sitting between them. DNA of the CDR3: TGCAGCGTTGCAAATCGGATAAGCAGGGCCTTAGATACGCAGTATTTT. It codes for CSVANRISRALDTQYF.

This chain links TRBV28 with TRBJ1-2; D is unresolved. The CDR3 extends over 16 amino acids. Germline loops: CDR1 MDHEN, CDR2 SYDVKM. V lost 6 bases, J lost 6 bases, and 23 bases lay in between. The DNA of the CDR3 is TGTGCCAGCAGCTCCCCCGGAGAGGGAAGGACTCATGGCTACACCTTC. This codes for CASSSPGEGRTHGYTF.

This clonotype was detected ten times or more. The chain employs TRBV5-1 and TRBJ1-6; D gene unclear. CDR1 and CDR2 (germline): SGHRS, YFSETQ. Trimming stripped 0 bases from V and 8 bases from J, with 6 bases between. The CDR3 sequence is 13 residues long. The CDR3 spells CASSLDRDSPLHF. The CDR3 DNA reads as TGCGCCAGCAGCTTGGATAGGGATTCACCCCTCCACTTT.